Shown below are 18 T cell receptor beta chains from a single sample sequenced in a study of graft-versus-host responses after intestinal transplantation. These receptors' antigens are unknown. The protocol was immunoSEQ multiplex PCR, while the TCRdb copy is restricted to in-frame clones and leaves out a portion. In the table there are over 100,000 clones, more than 75% of which are singletons. The source was unstimulated CD4+ T cells sorted from spleen or lymph node cells, collected before intestinal transplant. Receptors were obtained from a human donor who received an intestinal transplant.

This chain connects TRBV6-5 to TRBJ1-5; TRBD1 matches at 8 bases. The CDR3 extends over 14 amino acids. From germline, CDR1 is MNHEY and CDR2 SVGAGI. The V and J ends lost 9 bases and 8 bases, in that order; junction bases with no gene match: 12. The CDR3 sequence is CASSSGDRWEPQHF. The CDR3 coding sequence is TGTGCCAGTTCCTCAGGGGACAGGTGGGAGCCCCAGCATTTT.

This clone turned up a few times. V is TRBV19 and J is TRBJ1-5; tentative D call: TRBD1 (6 bases). The V end lost 3 bases, the J end lost 1 base, and 13 bases lay between the germline ends. Germline CDR1 and CDR2: LNHDA and SQIVND (reference sequence). This CDR3 comprises 16 residues. The CDR3 loop is CASSIGVQGSNQPQHF. The CDR3 bases are TGTGCCAGTAGTATTGGGGTACAGGGAAGCAATCAGCCCCAGCATTTT. Supplemented by reference TRBV19 and TRBJ1-5, the full variable domain reads DGGITQSPKYLFRKEGQNVTLSCEQNLNHDAMYWYRQDPGQGLRLIYYSQIVNDFQKGDIAEGYSVSREKKESFPLTVTSAQKNPTAFYLCASSIGVQGSNQPQHFGDGTRLSIL.

The gene calls are TRBV21-1 and TRBJ2-7; TRBD2, the table's D call, was not compared with the DNA. TRBV21-1 is a known pseudogene. The CDR3 consists of 16 residues. In nucleotides, the CDR3 is TGTGCCAGCAGCCCGAGGGGGACTAGCGGGACCTACGAGCAGTACTTC. The encoded protein is CASSPRGTSGTYEQYF.

The chain uses TRBV4-1 and TRBJ1-6; 9 nucleotides agree with TRBD1. CDR3 length: 17 residues. The V gene's germline CDR1 is MGHRA and CDR2 YSYEKL. With 0 bases clipped from V and 14 bases from J, the junction kept 14 bases outside the gene matches. Here the CDR3 reads CASSQEVWGQGVRSLHF. The CDR3 DNA reads as TGCGCCAGCAGCCAAGAAGTTTGGGGACAGGGAGTTAGATCCCTCCACTTT.

CDR3 loop: CASSATRYYGYTF. The CDR3 coding sequence is TGTGCCAGCAGTGCCACACGATATTATGGCTACACCTTC. The chain recombines TRBV6-4 with TRBJ1-2; D is undetermined. V lost 4 bases, J lost 5 bases, and 11 bases lay in between. CDR1 and CDR2 (germline): MRHNA, SNTAGT. The CDR3 sequence is 13 residues long.

The V and J genes are TRBV7-9 and TRBJ1-6; D is possibly TRBD1 (5 bases). The germline V gene has CDR1 SEHNR and CDR2 FQNEAQ (reference sequence). V lost 8 bases to trimming and J lost 1 base, with 12 bases between them. The CDR3 consists of 15 residues. CDR3 DNA: TGTGCCAGCGGGGGGGGATCTTCCTATAATTCACCCCTCCACTTT. It yields the protein CASGGGSSYNSPLHF.

This chain uses TRBV5-1 with TRBJ1-2; maybe TRBD1 (6 bases). Germline V gives CDR1 SGHRS, CDR2 YFSETQ. The V end lost 4 bases, the J end lost 2 bases, and 12 bases lay between the germline ends. The CDR3 extends over 14 amino acids. The CDR3 region has the DNA TGCGCCAGCAGCCTTGACAGGCCAAACTATGGCTACACCTTC. It encodes CASSLDRPNYGYTF. Full variable domain (rest looked up from reference TRBV5-1 and TRBJ1-2): KAGVTQTPRYLIKTRGQQVTLSCSPISGHRSVSWYQQTPGQGLQFLFEYFSETQRNKGNFPGRFSGRQFSNSRSEMNVSTLELGDSALYLCASSLDRPNYGYTFGSGTRLTVV.

The chain links TRBV11-3 to TRBJ2-7, with 7 bases that match TRBD1. The CDR3 totals 12 residues. V dropped 1 base and J dropped 6; count of bases not matched to a gene: 0. Germline V gene lookup returns CDR1 SGHNT and CDR2 YENEEA. The CDR3 coding sequence is TGTGCCAGCAGCTTAGGACAGGGCGAGCAGTACTTC. Residues: CASSLGQGEQYF.

The rearrangement uses TRBV7-2 and TRBJ1-3; D possibly corresponds to TRBD1 (6 bases). Germline V gene sequence: CDR1 SGHTA, CDR2 FQGNSA. V gave up 5 bases and J gave up 0 bases, with 14 bases separating them. This CDR3 has 16 amino acids. CDR3 DNA: TGTGCCAGCAGCGGCCATGGGGGCCGCTCTGGAAACACCATATATTTT. Encoded protein: CASSGHGGRSGNTIYF.

This chain uses TRBV6-5 with TRBJ1-6; TRBD1 is a possible D gene (5 bases). The V and J ends lost 5 bases and 8 bases respectively, with 13 bases between them. CDR1 is MNHEY and CDR2 is SVGAGI in the germline V gene. This CDR3 is 14 amino acids long. The CDR3 DNA reads as TGTGCCAGCAGTATCGGGACGCCTCATTCACCCCTCCACTTT. Translated, it gives CASSIGTPHSPLHF.

In its sample, this clone was seen once. J is TRBJ1-1 and V is TRBV5-4, with 8 bases matching TRBD1. Germline V gives CDR1 SGHNT, CDR2 YYREEE (reference sequence). Germline trimming cut 4 bases from V and 4 bases from J; bases unmatched to any gene: 3. The CDR3 extends over 13 amino acids. This CDR3 reads CASSPDRGTEAFF. In DNA form, the CDR3 reads TGTGCCAGCAGCCCCGACAGGGGCACTGAAGCTTTCTTT.

This chain uses TRBV30 with TRBJ1-5, with a weak D call TRBD1 (6 bases). With 1 base removed from V and 0 bases from J, the gap between germline ends came to 10 bases. CDR3 size: 15 residues. Germline-derived CDR1 and CDR2 are GTSNPN and SVGIG (reference sequence). The CDR3 sequence: CAWSGGQGSNQPQHF. In nucleotides, the CDR3 is TGTGCCTGGAGTGGGGGGCAGGGTAGCAATCAGCCCCAGCATTTT.

The V and J genes are TRBV6-1 and TRBJ1-5; no reliable D call. Trimming cost V 2 bases and J 7 bases, with 12 bases left between them. This CDR3 has 14 residues. CDR1 is MNHNS, CDR2 SASEGT, per germline. As DNA, the CDR3 is TGTGCCAGCAGTGAACCCCCCATCGAACAGCCCCAGCATTTT. Its translation is CASSEPPIEQPQHF.

The chain couples TRBV6-5 to TRBJ1-1; unclear D gene. The CDR3 totals 11 residues. V was pared by 10 bases and J by 2 bases, with 8 bases between. Germline CDR1 reads MNHEY; CDR2 reads SVGAGI. CDR3: CATQINTEAFF. The CDR3, as DNA: TGTGCCACACAGATCAACACTGAAGCTTTCTTT.

The chain joins TRBV9 to TRBJ2-3, with unresolved D. The V gene's germline CDR1 is SGDLS and CDR2 YYNGEE. Trimming removed 2 bases from V and 0 bases from J, with 7 bases in between. The CDR3 extends over 14 amino acids. The CDR3 here is CASSVSSSTDTQYF. As DNA, the CDR3 is TGTGCCAGCAGCGTCTCTTCTAGCACAGATACGCAGTATTTT. Full variable domain (missing parts from reference TRBV9 and TRBJ2-3): DSGVTQTPKHLITATGQRVTLRCSPRSGDLSVYWYQQSLDQGLQFLIQYYNGEERAKGNILERFSAQQFPDLHSELNLSSLELGDSALYFCASSVSSSTDTQYFGPGTRLTVL.

CDR3 sequence reads: CASSLSGGRRTEAFF. DNA for the CDR3: TGTGCCAGCAGTTTATCGGGGGGCAGGAGAACTGAAGCTTTCTTT. This chain uses TRBV6-5 with TRBJ1-1, with a weak D call TRBD1 (6 bases). Germline loops: CDR1 MNHEY, CDR2 SVGAGI. This CDR3 is 15 amino acids long. Trimming removed 4 bases at V and 5 bases at J, with 17 bases between.

The chain joins TRBV11-2 to TRBJ1-6, with D possibly matching TRBD1 (6 bases). V shed 5 bases and J shed 7 bases, with 21 bases lying between them. The germline CDR1 and CDR2 sequences are SGHAT and FQNNGV. The CDR3 extends over 17 amino acids. The CDR3 nucleotides are TGTGCCAGCAGCAGGTTTGAGGGGGACCTCCGGAATTCACCCCTCCACTTT. Translated, it gives CASSRFEGDLRNSPLHF.

The gene calls are TRBV5-6 and TRBJ1-1; D unresolved. The CDR3 consists of 15 residues. CDR1 SGHDT and CDR2 YYEEEE come from the germline V gene. The ends were cut back, 7 bases at V and 5 bases at J, with 21 bases in the middle. The CDR3 here is CASRRRAQPLTEAFF. In nucleotides, the CDR3 is TGTGCCAGCCGTCGGAGGGCTCAGCCGCTTACTGAAGCTTTCTTT.